Each of the 6 T cell receptor beta chains below was sequenced from the same sample in a study of T cell repertoires in cytomegalovirus infection. TCRdb redid the calling of the reads with MiXCR, one entry per CDR3 protein. The repertoire holds a few hundred thousand distinct CDR3 sequences, roughly 20% seen once, with 15% to 20% in the top ten. The source material was CD8+ T cells from PBMCs. The receptor source for this set is a human donor in good health (CMV status not recorded). Some clones in this sample may be carry-over from other donors' samples.

As DNA, the CDR3 is TGTGCCAGCAGTTACGCTCAGTCCCTGGTGGAGACCCAGTACTTC. Translating it yields CASSYAQSLVETQYF. This chain uses TRBV6-6 with TRBJ2-5; unclear D gene. CDR3 length equals 15 residues. V gave up 2 bases and J gave up 5 bases, with 15 bases separating them. The V gene's germline CDR1 is MNHNY and CDR2 SVGAGI (reference sequence).

This clonotype was seen a few times. The chain is built from TRBV19 and TRBJ2-1, with a tentative D call TRBD1 (5 bases). The germline CDR1 and CDR2 sequences are LNHDA and SQIVND (reference sequence). The CDR3 is 12 residues long. V lost 5 bases to trimming and J lost 6 bases, with 8 bases between them. DNA of the CDR3: TGTGCCAGTAGTGATCAGGGCAATGAGCAGTTCTTC. This gives the protein CASSDQGNEQFF. Combining the CDR3 with reference TRBV19 and TRBJ2-1 gives the whole variable domain DGGITQSPKYLFRKEGQNVTLSCEQNLNHDAMYWYRQDPGQGLRLIYYSQIVNDFQKGDIAEGYSVSREKKESFPLTVTSAQKNPTAFYLCASSDQGNEQFFGPGTRLTVL.

For this clonotype: Being one base from a much bigger clone, this may be a read error. The chain uses TRBV7-2 and TRBJ1-1, with a tentative D call TRBD1 (5 bases). CDR1 SGHTA and CDR2 FQGNSA come from the germline V gene. CDR3 length: 12 residues. Here the CDR3 DNA reads TGTGCCAGCGGCTACAGGAACACTGAAGCTTACTTT. It yields the protein CASGYRNTEAYF.

This clonotype was observed a handful of times. The chain recombines TRBV7-9 with TRBJ2-2; possible D gene TRBD2, 6 bases. The V gene's germline CDR1 is SEHNR and CDR2 FQNEAQ (reference sequence). The CDR3 is 16 residues long. The V end was cut by 4 bases, the J end by 4 bases, with 16 bases between. The DNA of the CDR3 is TGTGCCAGCAGCTCCGACCGGGGGAGACTCACCGGGGAGCTGTTTTTT. It codes for CASSSDRGRLTGELFF.

This chain connects TRBV12-3 or TRBV12-4 to TRBJ1-5; the D is unclear. Trimming took 3 bases from V and 9 from J, leaving 9 bases between them. This CDR3 is built from 12 residues. CDR3 nucleotide sequence: TGTGCCAGCAGTTTGGAAAGGGCGCCCCAGCATTTT. Residues: CASSLERAPQHF.

This clonotype was detected only a few times. V usage is TRBV5-1 and J usage is TRBJ2-3; D gene unclear. Trimming took 4 bases from V and 5 from J, leaving 14 bases between them. The CDR3 consists of 14 residues. CDR1 is SGHRS, CDR2 YFSETQ, per germline. The CDR3 bases are TGCGCCAGCAGCGTGGGAACTACGGGAGATACGCAGTATTTT. It codes for CASSVGTTGDTQYF. Full variable domain (remainder filled in from reference TRBV5-1 and TRBJ2-3): KAGVTQTPRYLIKTRGQQVTLSCSPISGHRSVSWYQQTPGQGLQFLFEYFSETQRNKGNFPGRFSGRQFSNSRSEMNVSTLELGDSALYLCASSVGTTGDTQYFGPGTRLTVL.